The 17 T cell receptor beta chains reported below all come from one sample, sequenced in a study of blood T cell repertoires in COVID-19. Sequencing used immunoSEQ multiplex PCR; TCRdb keeps in-frame clones, though not all of them. This sample carries around 50,000 clones, more than 75% of them seen once, and the ten largest clones take approximately 10%. Sequenced sample: peripheral blood. These receptors were collected from a man between 45 and 60 years old with active COVID-19.

This rearrangement joins TRBV19 to TRBJ1-4; D remains ambiguous. Germline values: CDR1 LNHDA, CDR2 SQIVND (reference sequence). The ends were cut back, 6 bases at V and 0 bases at J, with 8 bases in the middle. CDR3 length: 14 residues. The CDR3 spells CASSSLTTNEKLFF. As DNA, the CDR3 is TGTGCCAGTAGCTCCCTTACAACTAATGAAAAACTGTTTTTT.

V gene TRBV19 combines with J gene TRBJ1-1, with 9 bases identical to TRBD1. CDR3 length: 15 amino acids. V lost 3 bases and J lost 1; bases outside the gene matches: 3. CDR1 and CDR2 (germline): LNHDA, SQIVND (reference sequence). CDR3 sequence: CASSIGDRENTEAFF. The CDR3 bases are TGTGCCAGTAGTATCGGGGACAGGGAGAACACTGAAGCTTTCTTT.

The CDR3 sequence is CASSDLRGSEETQYF. The CDR3 nucleotides are TGTGCCAGCAGCGACCTCAGGGGGTCGGAAGAGACCCAGTACTTC. The rearrangement links TRBV9 to TRBJ2-5, with 7 bases identical to TRBD1. J was trimmed by 3 bases and V by 3 bases; bases with no gene match: 8. The CDR3 is 15 amino acids. Looked up from germline, CDR1 is SGDLS and CDR2 is YYNGEE. The whole variable domain, remainder taken from reference TRBV9 and TRBJ2-5, is DSGVTQTPKHLITATGQRVTLRCSPRSGDLSVYWYQQSLDQGLQFLIQYYNGEERAKGNILERFSAQQFPDLHSELNLSSLELGDSALYFCASSDLRGSEETQYFGPGTRLLVL.

The genes are TRBV11-2 and TRBJ2-7; D uncertain. The V and J ends lost 0 bases and 0 bases respectively, with 6 bases between them. There are 14 residues in the CDR3. Germline V gene sequence: CDR1 SGHAT, CDR2 FQNNGV. The CDR3 DNA sequence: TGTGCCAGCAGCTTAGACAGGTTCTCCTACGAGCAGTACTTC. Amino acid sequence: CASSLDRFSYEQYF. Supplemented by reference TRBV11-2 and TRBJ2-7, the full variable domain reads EAGVAQSPRYKIIEKRQSVAFWCNPISGHATLYWYQQILGQGPKLLIQFQNNGVVDDSQLPKDRFSAERLKGVDSTLKIQPAKLEDSAVYLCASSLDRFSYEQYFGPGTRLTVT.

The chain couples TRBV11-2 to TRBJ2-2; 8 bases fit TRBD2. The V gene end was trimmed by 5 bases and the J gene end by 1 base; junction bases not matched to a gene: 9. Germline V gene sequence: CDR1 SGHAT, CDR2 FQNNGV. The CDR3 totals 17 residues. CDR3: CASSRGGLRMNTGELFF. The CDR3 region has the DNA TGTGCCAGCAGCCGGGGGGGACTACGTATGAACACCGGGGAGCTGTTTTTT.

This clone was seen more than once but under ten times. The chain joins TRBV2 to TRBJ1-2; the match to TRBD1 covers 7 bases. The CDR3 loop spans 14 amino acids. CDR1 is SNHLY and CDR2 is FYNNEI in the germline V gene. V shed 5 bases and J 0 bases; nucleotides not matched to a gene: 3. The CDR3 protein is CASSPGGTNYGYTF. The DNA of the CDR3 is TGTGCCAGCAGTCCAGGGGGGACTAACTATGGCTACACCTTC.

The rearrangement joins TRBV7-2 to TRBJ2-7, with TRBD2 identical over 11 bases. The germline gives CDR1 SGHTA, CDR2 FQGNSA. Losses at the gene ends were 2 bases for V and 3 bases for J; bases not matched to a gene: 9. The CDR3 totals 17 residues. Here the CDR3 DNA reads TGTGCCAGCAGCTTACTAGCGGGGGGACAGGGTGGCTACGAGCAGTACTTC. The encoded protein is CASSLLAGGQGGYEQYF.

The chain is built from TRBV3-1 (or the pseudogene TRBV3-2) and TRBJ1-6; 9 bases map to TRBD1. This CDR3 spans 16 amino acids. The germline V gene has CDR1 LGHDT and CDR2 YNNKEL (reference sequence). Trimming removed 1 base from V and 7 bases from J; junction bases left unmatched: 5. CDR3 sequence reads: CASSQAGTGQNSPLHF. The CDR3 nucleotides read TGTGCCAGCAGCCAAGCCGGGACAGGGCAAAATTCACCCCTCCACTTT.

The V call is TRBV7-9, the J call TRBJ2-5, with 8 bases lining up with TRBD1. V gave up 2 bases and J gave up 5 bases; unmatched junction bases: 16. This CDR3 has 18 amino acids. Germline V gene data show CDR1 as SEHNR and CDR2 as FQNEAQ (reference sequence). CDR3 in amino acids: CASSLRIGQGSFGETQYF. The CDR3 DNA sequence: TGTGCCAGCAGCTTAAGGATTGGACAGGGCAGCTTCGGTGAGACCCAGTACTTC.

The V call is TRBV6-4, the J call TRBJ2-3, with no clear D. The CDR3 runs 14 residues. The germline V gene encodes CDR1 MRHNA and CDR2 SNTAGT. Trimming left V 0 bases short and J 1 base short, with 5 bases between. CDR3 sequence: CASSDSPGTDTQYF. CDR3 sequence (DNA): TGTGCCAGCAGTGACTCTCCAGGCACAGATACGCAGTATTTT.

This chain connects TRBV29-1 to TRBJ2-1; 14 bases match TRBD2. V was pared by 8 bases and J by 10 bases, with 10 bases of the junction left unmatched. CDR1 and CDR2 (germline): SQVTM, ANQGSEA. The CDR3 extends over 14 amino acids. CDR3 in DNA: TGCAGCCCTGTTGTGACTAGCGGGAGGGGGGAGCAGTTCTTC. The encoded protein is CSPVVTSGRGEQFF.

The chain links TRBV6-6 to TRBJ2-7; 10 bases align to TRBD2. Losses at the gene ends were 5 bases for V and 0 bases for J; bases not matched to a gene: 4. CDR3 length equals 15 residues. Looked up from germline, CDR1 is MNHNY and CDR2 is SVGAGI (reference sequence). In DNA form, the CDR3 reads TGTGCCAGCAGTCAAACTAGCGGGGCCTCCTACGAGCAGTACTTC. Translated: CASSQTSGASYEQYF.

V and J are TRBV7-3 and TRBJ2-1, with 12 nucleotides matching TRBD2. Germline values: CDR1 SGHTA, CDR2 FQGTGA. The CDR3 extends over 17 amino acids. V lost 5 bases to trimming and J lost 6 bases; unmatched junction nucleotides: 11. DNA for the CDR3: TGTGCCAGCAGCCCAAGGTTGCTAGCGGGGGGGTCCAATGAGCAGTTCTTC. Translated, it gives CASSPRLLAGGSNEQFF.

The J gene is TRBJ2-1, the V gene TRBV27, with 13 bases fitting TRBD2. Germline trimming cut 4 bases from V and 6 bases from J; bases unmatched to any gene: 9. The CDR3 contains 17 residues. CDR1 is MNHEY and CDR2 is SMNVEV in the germline V gene (reference sequence). CDR3 DNA: TGTGCCAGCAGTTACACCGGGACTAGCGGGATCTTCAATGAGCAGTTCTTC. This encodes CASSYTGTSGIFNEQFF.

The J gene is TRBJ2-7, the V gene TRBV2, with D hard to call. Germline V gives CDR1 SNHLY, CDR2 FYNNEI. This CDR3 spans 15 amino acids. Trimming cost V 1 base and J 2 bases, with 12 bases left between them. The CDR3 spells CASSEGHLRTYEQYF. CDR3 in DNA: TGTGCCAGCAGTGAAGGGCACCTCCGAACCTACGAGCAGTACTTC.

V is TRBV19 and J is TRBJ2-3; 9 positions match TRBD2. The CDR3 has 14 amino acids. Trimming cost V 10 bases and J 4 bases; bases outside gene matches: 9. Germline V lookup: CDR1 LNHDA, CDR2 SQIVND (reference sequence). The CDR3 reads CATYRGGGADTQYF. The CDR3 DNA sequence: TGTGCCACCTATCGCGGGGGGGGCGCAGATACGCAGTATTTT.

J is TRBJ1-2 and V is TRBV18; D gene unclear. Deletions cut 4 bases from V and 8 bases from J, with 11 bases between. The germline CDR1 and CDR2 sequences are KGHSH and LQKENI. This CDR3 has 12 amino acids. CDR3 in amino acids: CASSRREEGYTF. Here the CDR3 DNA reads TGTGCCAGCTCACGACGAGAGGAGGGCTACACCTTC.